These T cell receptor beta chains were read from a single sample in a study of OX40 agonist ivuxolimab in advanced cancers. The assay was immunoSEQ multiplex PCR, and TCRdb's table has in-frame clones only and misses some. The table has about 46,000 clones, 60% to 80% seen once. The sample in question was CD4+ or CD8+ T cells sorted from blood, obtained in a trial of the OX40 agonist ivuxolimab. The source of these receptors is an adult with an advanced solid tumor such as melanoma, head and neck, liver or kidney cancer. The CDR3 runs from the conserved cysteine through the conserved F or W. The order of the fields is V gene, clone size, J gene, D gene, CDR3 protein, CDR3 DNA. A D gene is named only where the DNA matches it firmly. Only part of the rows carry a size: once, few, many, or a class if the clone is expanded.

TRBV10-3	-	TRBJ1-1	TRBD1	CAIKGQGGNGEAFF	TGTGCCATCAAGGGACAGGGCGGGAATGGTGAAGCTTTCTTT
TRBV5-5	once	TRBJ1-2	-	CASSLSIGRVDGYTF	TGTGCCAGCAGCTTAAGTATCGGGAGGGTCGATGGCTACACCTTC
TRBV10-3	few	TRBJ1-3	-	CAISAFSSGNTIYF	TGTGCCATCAGTGCGTTCAGCTCTGGAAACACCATATATTTT
TRBV2	once	TRBJ2-6	TRBD1	CASREQGTGANVLTF	TGTGCCAGCAGGGAACAGGGGACTGGGGCCAACGTCCTGACTTTC
TRBV7-6	-	TRBJ2-3	-	CASSLSGAEDTQYF	TGTGCCAGCAGCCTATCCGGGGCAGAGGATACGCAGTATTTT
TRBV18	-	TRBJ2-7	TRBD2	CASSPLAGGYEQYF	TGTGCCAGCTCACCTTTAGCGGGAGGCTACGAGCAGTACTTC
TRBV7-8	-	TRBJ2-5	-	CASSPSRGPWETQYF	TGTGCCAGCAGCCCCTCAAGGGGCCCCTGGGAGACCCAGTACTTC
TRBV28	many	TRBJ1-1	TRBD1	CASSGQGRAEAFF	TGTGCCAGCAGTGGACAGGGGAGGGCTGAAGCTTTCTTT
TRBV4-1	few	TRBJ2-7	-	CASSQASLTRYEQYF	TGCGCCAGCAGCCAAGCGAGCCTTACCCGATACGAGCAGTACTTC
TRBV9	-	TRBJ2-2	TRBD2	CASSVGGLAANTGELFF	TGTGCCAGCAGCGTAGGGGGACTAGCGGCGAACACCGGGGAGCTGTTTTTT
TRBV29-1	-	TRBJ2-3	TRBD2	CSVELAGGLSDTQYF	TGCAGCGTTGAACTAGCGGGAGGGCTCTCAGATACGCAGTATTTT
TRBV10-2	-	TRBJ2-3	-	CASSEGGGWGDTQYF	TGCGCCAGCAGTGAGGGGGGAGGATGGGGAGATACGCAGTATTTT
TRBV6-1	-	TRBJ1-6	-	CASSVGVRGNSPLHF	TGTGCCAGCAGTGTGGGGGTACGAGGTAATTCACCCCTCCACTTT
TRBV6-5	-	TRBJ2-7	-	CASAYSYEQYF	TGTGCCAGCGCTTACTCCTACGAGCAGTACTTC
TRBV5-1	few	TRBJ1-1	-	CASSWGRLVGTEAFF	TGCGCCAGCAGCTGGGGACGGTTGGTCGGCACTGAAGCTTTCTTT
TRBV7-8	-	TRBJ1-6	-	CASSPPSSPLHF	TGTGCCAGCAGCCCGCCTAGTTCACCCCTCCACTTT
TRBV5-5	-	TRBJ1-1	TRBD1	CASSLQGANSEAFF	TGTGCCAGCAGCCTACAGGGGGCAAACTCTGAAGCTTTCTTT
TRBV10-2	-	TRBJ2-7	-	CATSGVYEQYF	TGCGCCACGTCGGGAGTCTACGAGCAGTACTTC
TRBV5-1	-	TRBJ2-3	-	CASSFGDTQYF	TGCGCCAGCAGCTTTGGAGATACGCAGTATTTT
TRBV6-6	-	TRBJ2-1	-	CASSYVGGNYNEQFF	TGTGCCAGCAGTTACGTCGGCGGTAACTACAATGAGCAGTTCTTC
TRBV6-1	-	TRBJ2-7	TRBD1	CASTPDRASYEQYF	TGTGCCAGCACACCCGACAGGGCATCCTACGAGCAGTACTTC
TRBV11-2	-	TRBJ2-1	-	CASSLGAGLYNEQFF	TGTGCCAGCAGCTTAGGGGCAGGACTGTACAATGAGCAGTTCTTC
TRBV28	-	TRBJ2-4	-	CASSLSAAGAKNIQYF	TGTGCCAGCAGTTTATCAGCTGCGGGAGCCAAAAACATTCAGTACTTC
TRBV5-1	few	TRBJ2-2	-	CASSLAQGGTGELFF	TGCGCCAGCAGCTTGGCGCAGGGCGGCACCGGGGAGCTGTTTTTT
TRBV11-2	few	TRBJ2-1	TRBD2	CASRRLAGGRGQFF	TGTGCCAGCAGAAGACTAGCGGGAGGACGGGGGCAGTTCTTC
TRBV7-3	-	TRBJ2-1	TRBD2	CASSLTGGRAYTRSYNEQFF	TGTGCCAGCAGCTTAACAGGCGGGAGGGCTTACACCCGCTCCTACAATGAGCAGTTCTTC
TRBV5-6	-	TRBJ1-3	-	CASSYRDLHSGNTIYF	TGTGCCAGCAGCTACCGGGACTTACACTCTGGAAACACCATATATTTT
TRBV4-2	once	TRBJ1-3	TRBD1	CASSQGQGRGNTIYF	TGTGCCAGCAGCCAAGGACAGGGGAGGGGAAACACCATATATTTT
TRBV5-4	-	TRBJ2-4	TRBD1	CASSSGQGRGLNIQYF	TGTGCCAGCAGTTCTGGACAGGGCAGAGGGTTAAACATTCAGTACTTC
TRBV5-5	-	TRBJ1-3	-	CASSPTFSGNTIYF	TGTGCCAGCAGCCCGACGTTCTCTGGAAACACCATATATTTT
TRBV7-6	-	TRBJ2-2	TRBD2	CASSLVSAGANTGELFF	TGTGCCAGCAGCTTAGTGTCCGCGGGAGCGAACACCGGGGAGCTGTTTTTT